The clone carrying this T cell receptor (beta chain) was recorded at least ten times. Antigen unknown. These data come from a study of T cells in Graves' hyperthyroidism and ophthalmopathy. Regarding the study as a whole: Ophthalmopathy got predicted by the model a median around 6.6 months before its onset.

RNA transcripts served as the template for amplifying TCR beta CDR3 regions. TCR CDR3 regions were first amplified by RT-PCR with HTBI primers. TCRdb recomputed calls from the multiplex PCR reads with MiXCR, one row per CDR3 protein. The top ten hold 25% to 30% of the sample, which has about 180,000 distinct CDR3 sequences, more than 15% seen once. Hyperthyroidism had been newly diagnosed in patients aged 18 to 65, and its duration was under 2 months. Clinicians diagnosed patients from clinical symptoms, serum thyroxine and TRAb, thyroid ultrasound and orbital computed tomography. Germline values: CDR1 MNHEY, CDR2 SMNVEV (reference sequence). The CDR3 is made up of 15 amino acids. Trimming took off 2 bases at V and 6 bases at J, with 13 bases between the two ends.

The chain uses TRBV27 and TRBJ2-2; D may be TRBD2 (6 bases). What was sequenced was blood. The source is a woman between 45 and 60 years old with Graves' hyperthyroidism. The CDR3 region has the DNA TGTGCCAGCAGTTTAGGGACTCCTAGGGCCGGGGAGCTGTTTTTT. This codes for CASSLGTPRAGELFF.